These 18 T cell receptor beta chains originate from one sample sequenced in a study of T cell repertoires in cytomegalovirus infection. TCRdb used MiXCR to reprocess the reads, holding one entry per CDR3 protein. The sample includes 150,000 to 200,000 distinct CDR3 sequences, roughly an eighth of them seen just once. The material sequenced was PBMCs. The origin of the receptors is a human donor in good health (CMV status not recorded). Some clones in this sample may be carry-over from other donors' samples.

This clonotype showed up many times. V is TRBV7-9 and J is TRBJ1-1; possibly TRBD1 for D (6 bases). V lost 3 bases, J lost 1 base, and 12 bases lay in between. CDR3 length equals 15 residues. Looked up from germline, CDR1 is SEHNR and CDR2 is FQNEAQ (reference sequence). CDR3 amino acids: CASSLGGRGNTEAFF. The CDR3 DNA follows: TGTGCCAGCAGCTTGGGGGGGCGGGGGAACACTGAAGCTTTCTTT.

This clonotype was counted many times. J is TRBJ1-5 and V is TRBV12-3 or TRBV12-4, with D perhaps TRBD1 (5 bases). The CDR3 loop spans 16 amino acids. V lost 3 bases and J lost 1, with 13 bases in between. CDR3 in DNA: TGTGCCAGCAGTTTCCGGGTAGGGGCGAGCAATCAGCCCCAGCATTTT. This codes for CASSFRVGASNQPQHF.

This clonotype was seen many times. The chain is built from TRBV12-5 and TRBJ2-5; D tentatively fits TRBD1 or TRBD2 (5 bases each). The CDR3 runs 14 residues. Germline CDR1 is LGHNT and CDR2 is FRNRAP. V lost 5 bases and J 1 base, leaving 11 bases between the germline ends. CDR3 loop: CASGHGTVQETQYF. The CDR3 DNA reads as TGTGCTAGTGGTCATGGGACGGTCCAAGAGACCCAGTACTTC.

This chain connects TRBV5-4 to TRBJ2-1; D may be TRBD1 (6 bases). From germline, CDR1 is SGHNT and CDR2 YYREEE (reference sequence). Trimming left V 5 bases short and J 4 bases short, with 16 bases between. This CDR3 is 15 amino acids long. The CDR3, as DNA: TGTGCCAGCAGGGAGGACAGTAAAAGATACAATGAGCAGTTCTTC. Its translation: CASREDSKRYNEQFF.

This clonotype occurred a few times. The chain has TRBV5-1 and TRBJ2-1; the D is unclear. Germline CDR1 SGHRS, CDR2 YFSETQ. CDR3 length: 15 amino acids. Trimming took 0 bases from V and 0 from J, leaving 7 bases between them. The CDR3 spells CASSLGGNSYNEQFF. CDR3 DNA: TGCGCCAGCAGCTTGGGTGGAAACTCCTACAATGAGCAGTTCTTC.

This clonotype has ten or more counts. The rearrangement uses TRBV19 and TRBJ1-5, with a possible D match to TRBD1 (6 bases). The CDR3 has 16 residues. CDR1 is LNHDA and CDR2 is SQIVND in the germline V gene (reference sequence). V dropped 5 bases and J dropped 2 bases, with 16 bases sitting between them. The CDR3: CASSFRQVMGNQPQHF. The CDR3 DNA reads TGTGCCAGTAGTTTCAGACAGGTCATGGGCAATCAGCCCCAGCATTTT.

The genes are TRBV7-9 and TRBJ2-1; possible D gene TRBD1, 5 bases. V lost 6 bases and J 6 bases, leaving 9 bases between the germline ends. This CDR3 comprises 12 residues. The germline CDR1 and CDR2 sequences are SEHNR and FQNEAQ (reference sequence). The CDR3 sequence: CASRQGVNEQFF. DNA of the CDR3: TGTGCCAGCAGGCAAGGGGTCAATGAGCAGTTCTTC. Full variable domain (remainder filled in from reference TRBV7-9 and TRBJ2-1): DTGVSQNPRHKITKRGQNVTFRCDPISEHNRLYWYRQTLGQGPEFLTYFQNEAQLEKSRLLSDRFSAERPKGSFSTLEIQRTEQGDSAMYLCASRQGVNEQFFGPGTRLTVL.

This clonotype was recorded many times. The gene calls are TRBV20-1 and TRBJ2-1, with D unclear. The V end was cut by 5 bases, the J end by 0 bases, with 11 bases between. CDR3 length: 14 residues. CDR1 is DFQATT and CDR2 is SNEGSKA in the germline V gene (reference sequence). CDR3 bases: TGCAGTGCTGAGCGCGAGAGCTCCTACAATGAGCAGTTCTTC. Translating it yields CSAERESSYNEQFF.

This clonotype has ten or more counts. The rearrangement joins TRBV7-6 to TRBJ1-1, with D possibly being TRBD1 (5 bases). CDR3 size: 15 residues. In germline, CDR1 is SGHVS, CDR2 FNYEAQ. Trimming removed 5 bases from V and 0 bases from J, with 13 bases in between. CDR3 nucleotide sequence: TGTGCCAGCAGCCCATGGGGCCTCATGAACACTGAAGCTTTCTTT. It specifies CASSPWGLMNTEAFF.

There are a few counts of this clonotype. This chain joins TRBV12-5 and TRBJ2-7; no clear D. Per germline, CDR1 LGHNT and CDR2 FRNRAP. V was clipped by 2 bases and J by 3 bases, with 8 bases between them. The CDR3 runs to 13 residues. CDR3 loop: CASGLSTGYEQYF. The CDR3, as DNA: TGTGCTAGTGGTTTGAGTACGGGCTACGAGCAGTACTTC.

This clonotype has just a few counts. The chain is built from TRBV7-3 and TRBJ1-6; D gene uncertain. CDR1 is SGHTA, CDR2 FQGTGA, per germline. The CDR3 has 14 residues. Trimming removed 4 bases at V and 9 bases at J, with 13 bases between. CDR3 sequence reads: CASSSPTNVSPLHF. CDR3 in DNA: TGTGCCAGCAGCTCCCCGACGAATGTTTCACCCCTCCACTTT.

This chain links TRBV29-1 with TRBJ2-7, with D possibly TRBD1 on 6 matching bases. This CDR3 is built from 15 residues. V was shortened by 6 bases and J by 0 bases, with 18 bases between the two germline ends. Per the germline V gene, CDR1 is SQVTM and CDR2 is ANQGSEA. CDR3 sequence (DNA): TGCAGCGTAGGGGCCGGGACACCGAGCTCCTACGAGCAGTACTTC. Its translation is CSVGAGTPSSYEQYF.

This clonotype was counted at least ten times. The rearrangement uses TRBV19 and TRBJ1-1; D not certain. V lost 8 bases, J lost 1 base, and 11 bases lay in between. Germline V gene sequence: CDR1 LNHDA, CDR2 SQIVND (reference sequence). The CDR3 has 13 residues. The DNA for the CDR3 is TGTGCCAGTGCTCAGGCAGGGAACACTGAAGCTTTCTTT. Its protein is CASAQAGNTEAFF.

This clonotype was seen more than once but under ten times. The chain couples TRBV19 to TRBJ2-1; TRBD1 matches at 9 bases. Losses at the gene ends were 7 bases for V and 7 bases for J; bases not matched to a gene: 11. This CDR3 spans 15 amino acids. Per germline, CDR1 LNHDA and CDR2 SQIVND (reference sequence). The CDR3 spells CASKIRGQGGNEQFF. For the CDR3, the DNA is TGTGCCAGTAAGATTCGGGGACAGGGCGGGAATGAGCAGTTCTTC. The entire variable domain, with the rest obtained from reference TRBV19 and TRBJ2-1, is as follows: DGGITQSPKYLFRKEGQNVTLSCEQNLNHDAMYWYRQDPGQGLRLIYYSQIVNDFQKGDIAEGYSVSREKKESFPLTVTSAQKNPTAFYLCASKIRGQGGNEQFFGPGTRLTVL.

This clonotype was recorded many times. The chain links TRBV25-1 to TRBJ2-1; tentatively, D is TRBD1 (6 bases). The V and J ends lost 4 bases and 6 bases respectively, with 13 bases between them. This CDR3 is 14 amino acids long. Germline V gene data show CDR1 as MGHDK and CDR2 as SYGVNS. CDR3 amino acids: CASSGGLDSNEQFF. The DNA for the CDR3 is TGTGCCAGCAGTGGGGGGCTAGACAGCAATGAGCAGTTCTTC.

To note about this clonotype: Being one base from a much bigger clone, this may be a read error. This chain connects TRBV7-2 to TRBJ1-1; tentatively, D is TRBD1 (6 bases). This CDR3 region has 15 residues. The germline gives CDR1 SGHTA, CDR2 FQGNSA. V gave up 5 bases and J gave up 5 bases, with 18 bases separating them. In nucleotides, the CDR3 is TGTGCCAGCAGCAAGGGCAGGGGCCGGGGTACTGAAGCTTTCTTT. Encoded protein: CASSKGRGRGTEAFF.

The CDR3 protein is CSVRQDAYGYTF. CDR3 nucleotides: TGCAGCGTTCGGCAGGACGCCTATGGCTACACCTTC. J is TRBJ1-2 and V is TRBV29-1; no firm D call. CDR1 is SQVTM and CDR2 is ANQGSEA in the germline V gene. The CDR3 totals 12 residues. V lost 5 bases, J lost 4 bases, and 11 bases lay in between.

V and J are TRBV12-3 or TRBV12-4 and TRBJ2-1; TRBD1 matches 10 bases. The V and J ends lost 7 bases and 7 bases, in that order; junction bases with no gene match: 7. There are 14 residues in the CDR3. The CDR3 loop is CASTPGQGWNEQFF. DNA for the CDR3: TGTGCCAGCACCCCGGGACAGGGGTGGAATGAGCAGTTCTTC.